These 20 T cell receptor beta chains were all obtained from the same sample, sequenced in a study of cytomegalovirus exposure and HLA in healthy donors. The study ran its PCR with 60 Vbeta and 13 Jbeta primers. The protocol was immunoSEQ multiplex PCR, while the TCRdb copy is restricted to in-frame clones and leaves out a portion. This repertoire shows roughly 130,000 clones, around three quarters found once; its top ten account for 1.5% to 2.5%. Sequencing used PBMCs. Receptors were obtained from a man aged 18-30 years in good health and CMV-seronegative.

The V gene is TRBV6-5, the J gene TRBJ1-4; D not resolved. The length of the CDR3 is 13 residues. Trimming pared 6 bases from V and 12 bases from J, leaving 17 bases between. Germline CDR1 is MNHEY and CDR2 is SVGAGI. The CDR3 sequence is CASSGIPGGELFF. The CDR3 nucleotides are TGTGCCAGCAGCGGCATCCCAGGCGGGGAACTGTTTTTT.

A few counts support this clone. The V gene is TRBV19, the J gene TRBJ1-1, with a weak D call TRBD1 (6 bases). V shed 6 bases and J shed 0 bases, with 11 bases lying between them. The CDR3 runs to 14 residues. Germline V gene sequence: CDR1 LNHDA, CDR2 SQIVND (reference sequence). CDR3 coding DNA: TGTGCCAGTAGGGGGGGGACACTGAACACTGAAGCTTTCTTT. This gives the protein CASRGGTLNTEAFF.

The J gene is TRBJ2-1, the V gene TRBV2, with D possibly TRBD1 on 6 matching bases. The germline V gene encodes CDR1 SNHLY and CDR2 FYNNEI. The CDR3 spans 16 residues. The V end lost 6 bases, the J end lost 0 bases, and 15 bases lay between the germline ends. The CDR3 nucleotides are TGTGCCAGCAGCGACAGCGACAGGACCTCCTACAATGAGCAGTTCTTC. This codes for CASSDSDRTSYNEQFF. Full variable domain (rest looked up from reference TRBV2 and TRBJ2-1): EPEVTQTPSHQVTQMGQEVILRCVPISNHLYFYWYRQILGQKVEFLVSFYNNEISEKSEIFDDQFSVERPDGSNFTLKIRSTKLEDSAMYFCASSDSDRTSYNEQFFGPGTRLTVL.

The chain has TRBV7-9 and TRBJ2-2, with a possible D match to TRBD1 (5 bases). V lost 1 base and J lost 5, with 11 bases in between. CDR1 and CDR2 from the germline V gene are SEHNR and FQNEAQ (reference sequence). There are 15 residues in the CDR3. The CDR3 here is CASSLGGPRTGELFF. Here the CDR3 DNA reads TGTGCCAGCAGCTTAGGGGGCCCCAGGACCGGGGAGCTGTTTTTT. The variable domain in full, with the rest retrieved from reference TRBV7-9 and TRBJ2-2, is DTGVSQNPRHKITKRGQNVTFRCDPISEHNRLYWYRQTLGQGPEFLTYFQNEAQLEKSRLLSDRFSAERPKGSFSTLEIQRTEQGDSAMYLCASSLGGPRTGELFFGEGSRLTVL.

The chain employs TRBV7-3 and TRBJ1-1; 8 bases line up with TRBD1. Unmatched junction bases numbered 9, after V lost 4 bases and J lost 8 bases. Germline assignment: CDR1 SGHTA and CDR2 FQGTGA. CDR3 length: 14 residues. For the CDR3, the DNA is TGTGCCAGCAGCTCAGCCGCGGGACAGGAAGAAGCTTTCTTT. Its protein product is CASSSAAGQEEAFF.

V and J are TRBV10-3 and TRBJ1-6; D is unresolved. The CDR3 runs to 14 residues. Trimming cost V 3 bases and J 5 bases, with 8 bases left between them. Germline V gene lookup returns CDR1 ENHRY and CDR2 SYGVKD. CDR3 sequence (DNA): TGTGCCATCAGTGATGCCAGGAATAATTCACCCCTCCACTTT. This sequence encodes CAISDARNNSPLHF.

This clone was seen a handful of times. The chain joins TRBV18 to TRBJ2-7, with 10 bases identical to TRBD1. This CDR3 comprises 15 residues. Trimming cost V 3 bases and J 3 bases; bases outside gene matches: 5. From germline, CDR1 is KGHSH and CDR2 LQKENI. This chain's CDR3 is CASSPPGQGYYEQYF. The CDR3 region has the DNA TGTGCCAGCTCACCCCCGGGACAGGGGTACTACGAGCAGTACTTC. The entire variable domain, with the rest obtained from reference TRBV18 and TRBJ2-7, is as follows: NAGVMQNPRHLVRRRGQEARLRCSPMKGHSHVYWYRQLPEEGLKFMVYLQKENIIDESGMPKERFSAEFPKEGPSILRIQQVVRGDSAAYFCASSPPGQGYYEQYFGPGTRLTVT.

A few counts support this clone. The chain combines TRBV6-1 with TRBJ1-5, with unresolved D. Germline V CDR1 and CDR2: MNHNS, SASEGT. The CDR3 covers 15 residues. V was shortened by 1 base and J by 7 bases, with 14 bases between the two germline ends. The CDR3 DNA sequence: TGTGCCAGCAGTGAAGGGCGAGGCGGTGACCAGCCCCAGCATTTT. Translation gives CASSEGRGGDQPQHF.

The chain employs TRBV9 and TRBJ2-3; 10 bases are a match to TRBD2. The V gene end was trimmed by 7 bases and the J gene end by 6 bases; junction bases not matched to a gene: 5. This CDR3 comprises 13 residues. CDR1 and CDR2 (germline): SGDLS, YYNGEE. CDR3 loop: CASGGLAVDTQYF. CDR3 sequence (DNA): TGTGCCAGCGGCGGACTAGCGGTCGATACGCAGTATTTT.

This chain joins TRBV6-1 and TRBJ2-7; no firm D call. CDR1 is MNHNS and CDR2 is SASEGT in the germline V gene. The CDR3 length is 13 residues. V dropped 3 bases and J dropped 3 bases, with 9 bases sitting between them. The CDR3 spells CASSESWNYEQYV. The DNA for the CDR3 is TGTGCCAGCAGTGAGAGCTGGAACTACGAGCAGTACGTC.

This sequence joins TRBV2 and TRBJ1-5; 9 bases are shared with TRBD1. The CDR3 sequence is 15 residues long. Germline lookup yields CDR1 SNHLY and CDR2 FYNNEI. Losses at the gene ends were 6 bases for V and 5 bases for J; bases not matched to a gene: 8. The CDR3 DNA follows: TGTGCCAGCAGCAGAACAGGGGGCGCGTATCAGCCCCAGCATTTT. Its translation: CASSRTGGAYQPQHF. The full variable domain, its missing parts supplied by reference TRBV2 and TRBJ1-5, is EPEVTQTPSHQVTQMGQEVILRCVPISNHLYFYWYRQILGQKVEFLVSFYNNEISEKSEIFDDQFSVERPDGSNFTLKIRSTKLEDSAMYFCASSRTGGAYQPQHFGDGTRLSIL.

The chain is built from TRBV7-7 and TRBJ2-2; 7 bases are a match to TRBD2. In germline, CDR1 is SSHAT, CDR2 FNYEAQ (reference sequence). This CDR3 contains 13 residues. The V segment lost 10 bases and the J segment 3 bases; nucleotides outside the gene matches: 5. CDR3 sequence reads: CATREGDTGELFF. The CDR3 region has the DNA TGTGCCACCAGGGAGGGAGACACCGGGGAGCTGTTTTTT. Drawing the rest from reference TRBV7-7 and TRBJ2-2, the complete variable domain is GAGVSQSPRYKVTKRGQDVTLRCDPISSHATLYWYQQALGQGPEFLTYFNYEAQPDKSGLPSDRFSAERPEGSISTLTIQRTEQRDSAMYRCATREGDTGELFFGEGSRLTVL.

This clone has more than one count but fewer than ten. This chain uses TRBV4-3 with TRBJ2-3; 8 nucleotides align to TRBD2. Germline V gene data show CDR1 as LGHNA and CDR2 as YSLEER. The J segment lost 10 bases and the V segment lost 0 bases, leaving 15 bases of the junction unmatched. This CDR3 comprises 17 residues. The CDR3 sequence: CASSQDDSYGRDGPQYF. Here the CDR3 DNA reads TGCGCCAGCAGCCAAGATGATTCTTACGGGAGGGATGGTCCGCAGTATTTT.

The chain recombines TRBV6-5 with TRBJ1-2; possibly TRBD1 for D (6 bases). The germline gives CDR1 MNHEY, CDR2 SVGAGI. V lost 5 bases to trimming and J lost 3 bases, with 16 bases between them. The CDR3 is made up of 15 amino acids. CDR3 residues: CASSTYRDTYYGYTF. The CDR3 DNA reads TGTGCCAGCAGTACATACCGGGACACCTACTATGGCTACACCTTC.

The chain is built from TRBV18 and TRBJ2-1; D is uncertain. The CDR3 extends over 14 amino acids. The V gene's germline CDR1 is KGHSH and CDR2 LQKENI. The V and J ends lost 2 bases and 1 base respectively, with 6 bases between them. Here the CDR3 DNA reads TGTGCCAGCTCACCAGCTAGTTCCTACAATGAGCAGTTCTTC. This gives the protein CASSPASSYNEQFF.

The chain couples TRBV19 to TRBJ1-1, with D unresolved. CDR3 length equals 15 residues. Per the germline V gene, CDR1 is LNHDA and CDR2 is SQIVND (reference sequence). V gave up 1 base and J gave up 2 bases, with 11 bases separating them. The CDR3 sequence is CASSIGRGFNTEAFF. Written as DNA, the CDR3 is TGTGCCAGTAGTATAGGTCGGGGATTCAACACTGAAGCTTTCTTT.

DNA of the CDR3: TGTGCCAGCAGTTACTCGGACAGGGGATCGTACGAGCAGTACGTC. It specifies CASSYSDRGSYEQYV. The rearrangement links TRBV6-6 to TRBJ2-7; TRBD1 matches at 9 bases. The trim removed 0 bases at V and 4 bases at J, leaving 4 bases unmatched. Germline assignment: CDR1 MNHNY and CDR2 SVGAGI (reference sequence). This CDR3 has 15 amino acids.

The V call is TRBV10-2, the J call TRBJ2-1, with 8 bases lining up with TRBD2. The J segment lost 3 bases and the V segment lost 4 bases, leaving 8 bases of the junction unmatched. The CDR3 is 16 amino acids. Germline V gene sequence: CDR1 WSHSY, CDR2 SAAADI. For the CDR3, the DNA is TGCGCCAGCAGTGTTACTAGCGGACGAAACTACAATGAGCAGTTCTTC. This gives the protein CASSVTSGRNYNEQFF.

The chain links TRBV7-9 to TRBJ2-3; 11 bases are a match to TRBD2. The ends lost 2 bases at V and 5 bases at J; junction bases unmatched: 3. CDR1 is SEHNR, CDR2 FQNEAQ, per germline (reference sequence). This CDR3 is 15 amino acids long. This CDR3 reads CASSLLTSGRDTQYF. In nucleotides, the CDR3 is TGTGCCAGCAGCTTACTAACTAGCGGGAGAGATACGCAGTATTTT.

This clone was found a few times. The chain has TRBV5-4 and TRBJ1-3, with 7 nucleotides matching TRBD1. The CDR3 is made up of 15 amino acids. Germline assignment: CDR1 SGHNT and CDR2 YYREEE (reference sequence). The V and J ends lost 4 bases and 2 bases, in that order; junction bases with no gene match: 6. The CDR3 reads CASSAGTATGNTIYF. In DNA form, the CDR3 reads TGTGCCAGCAGCGCGGGGACAGCCACTGGAAACACCATATATTTT.